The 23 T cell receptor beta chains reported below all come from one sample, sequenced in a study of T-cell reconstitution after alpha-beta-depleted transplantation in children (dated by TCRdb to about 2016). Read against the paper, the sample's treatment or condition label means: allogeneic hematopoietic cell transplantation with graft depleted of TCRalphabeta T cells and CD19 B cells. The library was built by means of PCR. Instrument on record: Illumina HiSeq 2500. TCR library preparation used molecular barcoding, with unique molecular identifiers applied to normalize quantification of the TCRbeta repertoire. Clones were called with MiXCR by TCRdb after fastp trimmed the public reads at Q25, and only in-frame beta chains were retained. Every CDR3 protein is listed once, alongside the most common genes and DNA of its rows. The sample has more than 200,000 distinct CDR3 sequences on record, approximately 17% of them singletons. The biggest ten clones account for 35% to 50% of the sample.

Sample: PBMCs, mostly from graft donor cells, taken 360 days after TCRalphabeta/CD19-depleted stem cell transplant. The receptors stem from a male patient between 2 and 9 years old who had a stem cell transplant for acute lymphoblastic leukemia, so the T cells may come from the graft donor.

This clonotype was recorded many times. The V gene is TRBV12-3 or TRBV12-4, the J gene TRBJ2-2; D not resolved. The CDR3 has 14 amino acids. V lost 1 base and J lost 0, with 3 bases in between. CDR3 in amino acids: CASSLDTNTGELFF. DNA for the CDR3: TGTGCCAGCAGTTTAGACACGAACACCGGGGAGCTGTTTTTT.

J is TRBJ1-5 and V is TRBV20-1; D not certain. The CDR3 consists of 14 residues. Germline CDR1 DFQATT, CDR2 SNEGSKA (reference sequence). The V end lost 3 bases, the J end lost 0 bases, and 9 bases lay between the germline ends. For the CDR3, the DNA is TGCAGTGCTAGGAATGGGGATAGCAATCAGCCCCAGCATTTT. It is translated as CSARNGDSNQPQHF.

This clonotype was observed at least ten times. Here the CDR3 reads CASSLGALNTEAFF. The CDR3 DNA is TGTGCCAGCAGCTTGGGAGCCTTGAACACTGAAGCTTTCTTT. The chain recombines TRBV5-5 with TRBJ1-1; D is uncertain. Trimming shortened V by 0 bases and J by 0 bases, and 6 bases separated the two germline ends. Germline loops: CDR1 SGHKS, CDR2 YYEKEE (reference sequence). CDR3 length equals 14 residues.

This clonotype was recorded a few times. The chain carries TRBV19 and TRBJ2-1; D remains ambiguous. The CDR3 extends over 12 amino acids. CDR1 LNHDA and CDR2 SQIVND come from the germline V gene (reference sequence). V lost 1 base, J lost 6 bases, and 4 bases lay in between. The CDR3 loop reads CASSIGVNEQFF. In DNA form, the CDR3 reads TGTGCCAGTAGTATAGGGGTCAATGAGCAGTTCTTC.

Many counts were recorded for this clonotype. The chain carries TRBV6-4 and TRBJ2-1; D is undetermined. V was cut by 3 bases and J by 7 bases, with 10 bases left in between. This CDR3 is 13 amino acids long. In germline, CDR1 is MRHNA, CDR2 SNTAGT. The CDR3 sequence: CASSDGLGNEQFF. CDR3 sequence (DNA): TGTGCCAGCAGTGATGGTCTGGGAAATGAGCAGTTCTTC.

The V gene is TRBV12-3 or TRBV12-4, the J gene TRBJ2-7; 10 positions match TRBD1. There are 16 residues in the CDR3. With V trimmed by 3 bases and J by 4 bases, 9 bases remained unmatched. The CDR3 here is CASSFPPGQGSYEQYF. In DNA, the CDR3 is TGTGCCAGCAGTTTCCCTCCGGGACAGGGGTCGTACGAGCAGTACTTC.

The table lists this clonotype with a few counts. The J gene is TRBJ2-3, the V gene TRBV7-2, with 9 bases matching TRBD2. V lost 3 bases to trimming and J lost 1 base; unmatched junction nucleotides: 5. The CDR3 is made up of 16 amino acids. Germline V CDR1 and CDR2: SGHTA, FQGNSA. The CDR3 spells CASSFALAGGTDTQYF. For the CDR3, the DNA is TGTGCCAGCAGCTTTGCATTAGCGGGGGGCACAGATACGCAGTATTTT.

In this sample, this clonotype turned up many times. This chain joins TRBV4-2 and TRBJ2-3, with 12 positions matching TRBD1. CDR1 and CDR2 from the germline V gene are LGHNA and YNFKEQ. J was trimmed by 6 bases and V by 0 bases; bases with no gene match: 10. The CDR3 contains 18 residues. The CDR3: CASSQDTPGQGARDTQYF. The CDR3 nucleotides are TGTGCCAGCAGCCAAGATACGCCGGGACAGGGGGCGCGGGATACGCAGTATTTT.

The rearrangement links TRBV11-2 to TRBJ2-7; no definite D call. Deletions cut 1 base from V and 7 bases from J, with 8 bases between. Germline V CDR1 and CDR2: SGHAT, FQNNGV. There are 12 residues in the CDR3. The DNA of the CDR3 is TGTGCCAGCAGCTTAGGTCGAGTTGAGCAGTACTTC. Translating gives CASSLGRVEQYF.

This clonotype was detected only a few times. Here the CDR3 DNA reads TGTGCCAGCAGTCCACAACCCTTCGCGGCGTACAATGAGCAGTTCTTC. Encoded protein: CASSPQPFAAYNEQFF. This chain uses TRBV6-2 or TRBV6-3 with TRBJ2-1; D is ambiguous. The CDR3 has 16 amino acids. Germline lookup yields CDR1 MNHEY and CDR2 SVGEGT. Trimming stripped 5 bases from V and 4 bases from J, with 18 bases between.

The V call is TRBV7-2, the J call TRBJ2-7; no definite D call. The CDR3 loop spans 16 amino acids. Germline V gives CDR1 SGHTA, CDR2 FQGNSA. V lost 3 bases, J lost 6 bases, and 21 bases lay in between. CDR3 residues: CASSFSGGLAWPEQYF. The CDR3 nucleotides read TGTGCCAGCAGCTTCTCTGGTGGGTTGGCTTGGCCCGAGCAGTACTTC.

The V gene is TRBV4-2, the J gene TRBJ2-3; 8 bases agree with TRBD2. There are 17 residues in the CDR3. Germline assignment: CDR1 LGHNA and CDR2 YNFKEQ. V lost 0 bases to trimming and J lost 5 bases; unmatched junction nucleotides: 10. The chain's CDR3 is CASSQEEDRGGLDTQYF. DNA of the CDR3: TGTGCCAGCAGCCAAGAGGAGGATCGCGGGGGGCTAGATACGCAGTATTTT.

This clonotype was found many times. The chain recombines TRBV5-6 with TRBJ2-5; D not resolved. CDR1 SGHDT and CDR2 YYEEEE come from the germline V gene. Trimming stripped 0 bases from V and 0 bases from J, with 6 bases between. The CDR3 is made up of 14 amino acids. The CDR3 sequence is CASSLEDNQETQYF. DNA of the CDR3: TGTGCCAGCAGCTTGGAAGACAACCAAGAGACCCAGTACTTC.

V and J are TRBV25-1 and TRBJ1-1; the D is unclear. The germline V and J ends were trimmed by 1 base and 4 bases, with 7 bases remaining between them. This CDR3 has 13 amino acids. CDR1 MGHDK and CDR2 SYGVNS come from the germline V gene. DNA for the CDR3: TGTGCCAGCAGTGAATTGTGGACCACTGAAGCTTTCTTT. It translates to CASSELWTTEAFF.

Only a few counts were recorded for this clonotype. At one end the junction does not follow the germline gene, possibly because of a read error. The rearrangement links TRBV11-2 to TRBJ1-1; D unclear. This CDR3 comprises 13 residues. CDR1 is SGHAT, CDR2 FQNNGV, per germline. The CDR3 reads CASSLEVGTQAFF. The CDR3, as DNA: TGTGCCAGCAGCTTAGAGGTCGGCACTCAAGCTTTCTTT.

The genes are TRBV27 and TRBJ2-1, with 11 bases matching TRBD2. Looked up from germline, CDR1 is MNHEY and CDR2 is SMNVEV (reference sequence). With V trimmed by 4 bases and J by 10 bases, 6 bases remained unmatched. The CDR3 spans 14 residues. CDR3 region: CASSSRLAGNEQFF. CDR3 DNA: TGTGCCAGCAGTTCTAGACTAGCGGGGAACGAGCAGTTCTTC.

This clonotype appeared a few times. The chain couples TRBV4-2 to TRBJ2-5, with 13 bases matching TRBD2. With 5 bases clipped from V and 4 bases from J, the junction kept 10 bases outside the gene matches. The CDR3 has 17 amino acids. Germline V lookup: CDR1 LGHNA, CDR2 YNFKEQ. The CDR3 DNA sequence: TGTGCCAGCAGCAACTTGGGGACTAGCGGGGCCGGAGAGACCCAGTACTTC. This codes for CASSNLGTSGAGETQYF.

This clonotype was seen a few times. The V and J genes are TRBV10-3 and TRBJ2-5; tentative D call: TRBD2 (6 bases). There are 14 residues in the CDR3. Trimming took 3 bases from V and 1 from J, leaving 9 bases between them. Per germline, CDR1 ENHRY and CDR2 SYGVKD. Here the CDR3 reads CAISDGSGQETQYF. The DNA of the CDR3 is TGTGCCATCAGTGACGGGAGCGGCCAAGAGACCCAGTACTTC.

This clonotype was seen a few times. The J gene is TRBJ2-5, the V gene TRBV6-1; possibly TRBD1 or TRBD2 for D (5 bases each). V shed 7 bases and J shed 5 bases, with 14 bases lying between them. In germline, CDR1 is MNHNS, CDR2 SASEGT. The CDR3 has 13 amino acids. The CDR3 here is CASTPEGWETQYF. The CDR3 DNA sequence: TGTGCCAGCACACCCGAGGGGTGGGAGACCCAGTACTTC.

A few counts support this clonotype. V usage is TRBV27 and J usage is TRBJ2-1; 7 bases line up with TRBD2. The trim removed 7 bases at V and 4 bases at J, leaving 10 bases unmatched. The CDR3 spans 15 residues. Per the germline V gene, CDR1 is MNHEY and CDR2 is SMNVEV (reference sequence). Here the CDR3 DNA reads TGTGCCAGCAAATTGGGCGGGAGCAAGTACAATGAGCAGTTCTTC. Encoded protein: CASKLGGSKYNEQFF.

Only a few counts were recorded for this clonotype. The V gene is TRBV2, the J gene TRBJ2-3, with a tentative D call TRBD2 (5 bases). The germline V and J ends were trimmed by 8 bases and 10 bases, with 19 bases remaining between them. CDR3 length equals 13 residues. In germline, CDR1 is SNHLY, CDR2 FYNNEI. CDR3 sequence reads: CASGSDLGHPQYF. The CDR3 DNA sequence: TGTGCCAGCGGTTCGGACTTAGGCCATCCGCAGTATTTT.

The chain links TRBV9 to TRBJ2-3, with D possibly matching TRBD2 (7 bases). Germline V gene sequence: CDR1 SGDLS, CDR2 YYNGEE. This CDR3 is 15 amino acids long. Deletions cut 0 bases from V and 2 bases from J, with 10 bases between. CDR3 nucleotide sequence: TGTGCCAGCAGCGTAGCGGGGGGCCTCACAGATACGCAGTATTTT. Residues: CASSVAGGLTDTQYF.

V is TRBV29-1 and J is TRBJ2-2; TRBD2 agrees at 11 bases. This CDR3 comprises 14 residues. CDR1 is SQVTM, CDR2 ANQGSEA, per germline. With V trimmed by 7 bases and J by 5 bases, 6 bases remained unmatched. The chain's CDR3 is CSGTSGGQTGELFF. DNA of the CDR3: TGCAGCGGTACTAGCGGGGGCCAAACCGGGGAGCTGTTTTTT.